Below are 12 T cell receptor beta chains sequenced from a single sample in a study. MiXCR was run by TCRdb on the 5' RACE reads, yielding one entry per CDR3 protein. The data show roughly 56,000 distinct CDR3 sequences, around 30% seen once. The material sequenced was tumor-infiltrating naive CD4+ T cells sorted from the breast tumor. The sample's subset: naive CD4+ T cells, CD4+CD45RA+CD25-. These receptors originate from a female donor with breast cancer.

This clonotype was counted ten times or more. This chain joins TRBV7-2 and TRBJ1-2; D perhaps matches TRBD1 (5 bases). From germline, CDR1 is SGHTA and CDR2 FQGNSA. The CDR3 totals 13 residues. The germline V and J ends were trimmed by 1 base and 2 bases, with 5 bases remaining between them. In DNA, the CDR3 is TGTGCCAGCAGCTTAGGGACAAACTATGGCTACACCTTC. Translated, it gives CASSLGTNYGYTF.

This clonotype showed up many times. The chain is built from TRBV10-2 and TRBJ2-3, with a tentative D call TRBD2 (6 bases). V gave up 0 bases and J gave up 7 bases, with 8 bases separating them. The germline CDR1 and CDR2 sequences are WSHSY and SAAADI. The CDR3 covers 13 residues. For the CDR3, the DNA is TGCGCCAGCAGTGAGTCTGGCGGGAATACGCAGTATTTT. This encodes CASSESGGNTQYF.

This clonotype was recorded a few times. This chain joins TRBV20-1 and TRBJ2-7; the match to TRBD1 covers 7 bases. V shed 0 bases, J shed 2 bases, and the junction held 7 bases outside the gene matches. This CDR3 comprises 15 residues. CDR1 and CDR2 from the germline V gene are DFQATT and SNEGSKA (reference sequence). The CDR3 is CSARDFGDRPYEQYF. The CDR3 DNA follows: TGCAGTGCTAGAGATTTTGGGGACAGACCCTACGAGCAGTACTTC.

In this sample, this clonotype turned up many times. This chain connects TRBV7-2 to TRBJ1-1, with D uncertain. The CDR3 sequence is 12 residues long. Germline assignment: CDR1 SGHTA and CDR2 FQGNSA. Trimming cost V 3 bases and J 3 bases, with 5 bases left between them. The CDR3 is CASSLWYTEAFF. CDR3 nucleotide sequence: TGTGCCAGCAGCTTGTGGTACACTGAAGCTTTCTTT.

The table lists this clonotype with a few counts. CDR3 amino acids: CASSRPGTRGFSTDTQYF. As DNA, the CDR3 is TGCGCCAGCAGCCGGCCCGGGACTAGAGGCTTTAGCACAGATACGCAGTATTTT. The chain combines TRBV5-1 with TRBJ2-3; TRBD2 aligns across 8 bases. The CDR3 consists of 18 residues. Germline V lookup: CDR1 SGHRS, CDR2 YFSETQ. V dropped 4 bases and J dropped 0; count of bases not matched to a gene: 13.

In regard to this clonotype: This sequence may be a read error, since a much larger clone differs from it by one base. The V and J genes are TRBV10-3 and TRBJ1-2, with D perhaps TRBD1 (6 bases). The CDR3 runs 15 residues. The germline CDR1 and CDR2 sequences are ENHRY and SYGVKD. V was cut by 11 bases and J by 0 bases, with 19 bases left in between. CDR3 amino acids: CAVNFQGSSNYGYTF. CDR3 DNA: TGTGCCGTCAACTTCCAGGGGTCGTCTAACTATGGCTACACCTTC.

There are many counts of this clonotype. The J gene is TRBJ2-3, the V gene TRBV7-9; 7 bases map to TRBD2. V shed 6 bases, J shed 12 bases, and the junction held 9 bases outside the gene matches. CDR1 and CDR2 from the germline V gene are SEHNR and FQNEAQ (reference sequence). The CDR3 runs to 12 residues. The CDR3 reads CASSRDYRAQYF. The CDR3 DNA reads as TGTGCCAGCAGTCGGGACTATCGGGCACAGTATTTT.

As to this clonotype: A much larger clone sits a single nucleotide away, making a read error possible. This rearrangement joins TRBV5-1 to TRBJ1-1, with 7 bases that match TRBD1. This CDR3 has 13 residues. The germline V gene has CDR1 SGHRS and CDR2 YFSETQ. Here the CDR3 reads CASNLGQRNEAFF. CDR3 sequence (DNA): TGCGCCAGCAACTTGGGACAGAGAAATGAAGCTTTCTTT. The full variable domain, in which reference TRBV5-1 and TRBJ1-1 provide the parts outside the CDR3, is KAGVTQTPRYLIKTRGQQVTLSCSPISGHRSVSWYQQTPGQGLQFLFEYFSETQRNKGNFPGRFSGRQFSNSRSEMNVSTLELGDSALYLCASNLGQRNEAFFGQGTRLTVV.

There are a few counts of this clonotype. The chain couples TRBV7-8 to TRBJ1-1, with D possibly being TRBD1 (5 bases). The V and J ends lost 5 bases and 4 bases respectively, with 17 bases between them. The length of the CDR3 is 15 residues. Per germline, CDR1 SGHVS and CDR2 FQNEAQ. CDR3 nucleotide sequence: TGTGCCAGCAGCGTTAAGGTTGGGGGGGGCACTGAAGCTTTCTTT. Protein product: CASSVKVGGGTEAFF.

V gene TRBV6-1 combines with J gene TRBJ1-4; D might be TRBD1 (5 bases). The CDR3 sequence is 13 residues long. With 7 bases removed from V and 8 bases from J, the gap between germline ends came to 14 bases. The germline CDR1 and CDR2 sequences are MNHNS and SASEGT. CDR3 loop: CASNWGRAEKLFF. CDR3 nucleotide sequence: TGTGCCAGCAATTGGGGCAGGGCAGAAAAACTGTTTTTT.

This rearrangement joins TRBV5-1 to TRBJ2-7; 8 bases agree with TRBD1. This CDR3 spans 13 amino acids. CDR1 SGHRS and CDR2 YFSETQ come from the germline V gene. The J segment lost 3 bases and the V segment lost 6 bases, leaving 5 bases of the junction unmatched. The CDR3 spells CASTRQGHYEQYF. In DNA, the CDR3 is TGCGCCAGCACCAGACAGGGGCACTACGAGCAGTACTTC.

This clonotype was seen a handful of times. The V call is TRBV20-1, the J call TRBJ1-3, with a tentative D call TRBD1 (6 bases). CDR3 length: 14 amino acids. Germline V gene data show CDR1 as DFQATT and CDR2 as SNEGSKA (reference sequence). V shed 6 bases and J shed 4 bases, with 16 bases lying between them. The CDR3 DNA follows: TGCAGTGCCAAGCTAGGGACAAGAGGAAACACCATATATTTT. Its protein is CSAKLGTRGNTIYF.